This entry is about one T cell receptor (beta chain). What it binds is not known. TCRdb re-derived calls from the 5' RACE reads in MiXCR, one entry per CDR3 protein. The sample lists about 550,000 distinct CDR3 sequences, about 19% occurring once. V lost 5 bases and J lost 6; bases outside the gene matches: 4. Germline lookup yields CDR1 LGHNA and CDR2 YSLEER. CDR3 length equals 13 residues. This specimen comes from a study of T cells after yellow fever vaccination. Findings and caveats of the study: A secondary response was less intense yet reached its peak sooner, at day 5 versus 15. A small share of clonotypes appeared in both CD4 and CD8 compartments.

The material sequenced was PBMCs, taken 15 days after the yellow fever booster vaccination. The clonotype comes from a man aged 25-45 years who received the YFV17D yellow fever vaccine. The rearrangement links TRBV4-3 to TRBJ2-7, with 10 bases aligning to TRBD1. DNA for the CDR3: TGCGCCAGCAGCGGACGGACAGGGGGCGAGCAGTACTTC. Its protein is CASSGRTGGEQYF.